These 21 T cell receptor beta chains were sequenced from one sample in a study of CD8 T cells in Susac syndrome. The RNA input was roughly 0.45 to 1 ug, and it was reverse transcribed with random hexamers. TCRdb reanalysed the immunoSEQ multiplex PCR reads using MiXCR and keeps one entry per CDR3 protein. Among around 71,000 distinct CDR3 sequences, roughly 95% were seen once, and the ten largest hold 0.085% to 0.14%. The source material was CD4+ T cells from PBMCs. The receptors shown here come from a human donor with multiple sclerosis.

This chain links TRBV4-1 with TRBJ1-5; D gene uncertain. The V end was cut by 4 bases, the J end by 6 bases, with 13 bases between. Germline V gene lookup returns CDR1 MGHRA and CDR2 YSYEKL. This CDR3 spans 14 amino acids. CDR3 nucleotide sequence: TGCGCCAGCAGCCCCTCGCGGGCAAGTCAGCCCCAGCATTTT. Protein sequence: CASSPSRASQPQHF.

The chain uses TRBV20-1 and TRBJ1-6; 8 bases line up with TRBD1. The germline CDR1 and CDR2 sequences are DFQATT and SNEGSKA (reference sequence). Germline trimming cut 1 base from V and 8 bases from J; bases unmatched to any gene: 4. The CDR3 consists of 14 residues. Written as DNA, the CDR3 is TGCAGTGCTAGAGGGGGACAGGCGTATTCACCCCTCCACTTT. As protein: CSARGGQAYSPLHF.

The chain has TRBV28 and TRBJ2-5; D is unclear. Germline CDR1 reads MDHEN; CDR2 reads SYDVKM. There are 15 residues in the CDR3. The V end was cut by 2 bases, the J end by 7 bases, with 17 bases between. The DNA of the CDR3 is TGTGCCAGCAGTTTAGCCCCCTCCAGAGCTGGGACCCAGTACTTC. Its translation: CASSLAPSRAGTQYF.

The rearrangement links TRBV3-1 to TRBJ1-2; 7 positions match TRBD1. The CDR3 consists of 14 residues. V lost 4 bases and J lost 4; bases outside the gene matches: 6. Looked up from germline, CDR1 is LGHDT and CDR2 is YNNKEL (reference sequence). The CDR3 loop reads CASSPLGTVYGYTF. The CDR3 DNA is TGTGCCAGCAGCCCACTAGGGACAGTCTATGGCTACACCTTC.

CDR3 loop: CASSDFLDREEQYF. In DNA, the CDR3 is TGTGCCAGCAGTGATTTTCTGGACAGGGAAGAGCAGTACTTC. The chain uses TRBV2 and TRBJ2-7; 8 bases agree with TRBD1. J was trimmed by 7 bases and V by 3 bases; bases with no gene match: 8. There are 14 residues in the CDR3. Germline V CDR1 and CDR2: SNHLY, FYNNEI.

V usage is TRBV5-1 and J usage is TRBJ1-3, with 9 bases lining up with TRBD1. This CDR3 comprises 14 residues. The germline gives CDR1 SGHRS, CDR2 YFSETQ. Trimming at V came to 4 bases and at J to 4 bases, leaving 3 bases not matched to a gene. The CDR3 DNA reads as TGCGCCAGCAGCAGGACAGGGGACGGAAACACCATATATTTT. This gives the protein CASSRTGDGNTIYF.

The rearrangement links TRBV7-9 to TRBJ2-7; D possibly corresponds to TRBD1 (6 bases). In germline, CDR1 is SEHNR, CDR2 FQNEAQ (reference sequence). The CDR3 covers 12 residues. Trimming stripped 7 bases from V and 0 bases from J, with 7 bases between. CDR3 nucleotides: TGTGCCAGCAAGGACAGCTCCTACGAGCAGTACTTC. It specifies CASKDSSYEQYF.

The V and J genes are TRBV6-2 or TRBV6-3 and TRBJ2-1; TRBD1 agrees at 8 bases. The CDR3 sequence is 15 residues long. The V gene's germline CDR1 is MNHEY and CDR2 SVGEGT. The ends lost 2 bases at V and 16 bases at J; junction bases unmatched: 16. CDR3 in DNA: TGTGCCAGCAGTTACCCGGACAGGGTGACTGGTATAGTTTTCTTC. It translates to CASSYPDRVTGIVFF.

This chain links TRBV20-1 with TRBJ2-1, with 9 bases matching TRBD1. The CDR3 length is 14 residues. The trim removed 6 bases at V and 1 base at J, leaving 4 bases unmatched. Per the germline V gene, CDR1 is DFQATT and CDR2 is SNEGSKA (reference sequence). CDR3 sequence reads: CSATDRGSYNEQFF. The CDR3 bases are TGCAGTGCGACGGACAGGGGATCCTACAATGAGCAGTTCTTC.

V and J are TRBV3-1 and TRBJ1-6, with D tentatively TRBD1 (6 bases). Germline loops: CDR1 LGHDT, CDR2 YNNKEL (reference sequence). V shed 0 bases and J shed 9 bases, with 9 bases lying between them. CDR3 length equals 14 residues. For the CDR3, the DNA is TGTGCCAGCAGCCAAGATCGAGGGGGTTCACCCCTCCACTTT. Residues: CASSQDRGGSPLHF.

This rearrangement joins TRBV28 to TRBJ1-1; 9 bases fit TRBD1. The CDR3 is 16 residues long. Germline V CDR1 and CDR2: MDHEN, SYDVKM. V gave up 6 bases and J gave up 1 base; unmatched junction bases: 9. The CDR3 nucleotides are TGTGCCAGCAGGTACTGGGTGGACAGGGGGAACACTGAAGCTTTCTTT. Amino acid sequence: CASRYWVDRGNTEAFF.

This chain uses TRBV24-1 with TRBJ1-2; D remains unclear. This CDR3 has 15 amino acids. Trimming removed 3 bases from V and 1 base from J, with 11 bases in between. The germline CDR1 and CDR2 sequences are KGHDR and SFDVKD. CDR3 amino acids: CATSDKQIVNYGYTF. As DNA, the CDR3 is TGTGCCACCAGTGATAAACAGATCGTTAACTATGGCTACACCTTC.

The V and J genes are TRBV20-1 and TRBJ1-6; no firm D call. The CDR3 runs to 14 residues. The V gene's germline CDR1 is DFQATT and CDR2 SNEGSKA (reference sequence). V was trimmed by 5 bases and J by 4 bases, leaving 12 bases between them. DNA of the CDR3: TGCAGTGCTTGGATCGGGGTATATAATTCACCCCTCCACTTT. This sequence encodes CSAWIGVYNSPLHF.

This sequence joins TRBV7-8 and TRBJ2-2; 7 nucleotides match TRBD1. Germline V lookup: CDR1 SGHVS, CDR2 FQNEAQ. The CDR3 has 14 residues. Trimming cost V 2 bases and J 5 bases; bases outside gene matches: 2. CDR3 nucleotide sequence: TGTGCCAGCAGCTTATTCAGGGGGACCGGGGAGCTGTTTTTT. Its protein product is CASSLFRGTGELFF.

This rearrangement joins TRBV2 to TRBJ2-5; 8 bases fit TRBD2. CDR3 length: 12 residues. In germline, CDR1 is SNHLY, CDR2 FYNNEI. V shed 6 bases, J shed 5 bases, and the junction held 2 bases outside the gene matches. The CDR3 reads CASSERGETQYF. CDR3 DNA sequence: TGTGCCAGCAGCGAGCGGGGGGAGACCCAGTACTTC.

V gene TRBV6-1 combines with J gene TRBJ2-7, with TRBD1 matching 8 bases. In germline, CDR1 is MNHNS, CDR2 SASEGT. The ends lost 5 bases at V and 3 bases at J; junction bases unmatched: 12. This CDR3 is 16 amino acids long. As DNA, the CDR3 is TGTGCCAGCAGTCGGCCTCTAGGACAGGGTTACTACGAGCAGTACTTC. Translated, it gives CASSRPLGQGYYEQYF.

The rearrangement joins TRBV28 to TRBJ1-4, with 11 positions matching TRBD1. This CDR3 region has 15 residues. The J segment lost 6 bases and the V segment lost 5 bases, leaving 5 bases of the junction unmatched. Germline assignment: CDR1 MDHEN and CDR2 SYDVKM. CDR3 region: CASSRRTGGDEKLFF. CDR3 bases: TGTGCCAGCAGTCGACGGACAGGGGGCGATGAAAAACTGTTTTTT.

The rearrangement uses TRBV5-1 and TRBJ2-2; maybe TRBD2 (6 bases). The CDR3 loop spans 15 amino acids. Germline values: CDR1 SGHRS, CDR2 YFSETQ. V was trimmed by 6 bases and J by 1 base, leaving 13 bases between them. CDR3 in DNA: TGCGCCAGCACCAGGCTGCGGGGGAACACCGGGGAGCTGTTTTTT. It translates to CASTRLRGNTGELFF.

DNA for the CDR3: TGTGCCAGCAGTCCCCTCCCGGCAGGAACTGAAGCTTTCTTT. Its protein is CASSPLPAGTEAFF. V and J are TRBV6-5 and TRBJ1-1; D unclear. CDR1 is MNHEY and CDR2 is SVGAGI in the germline V gene. Trimming stripped 5 bases from V and 5 bases from J, with 15 bases between. The CDR3 runs 14 residues.

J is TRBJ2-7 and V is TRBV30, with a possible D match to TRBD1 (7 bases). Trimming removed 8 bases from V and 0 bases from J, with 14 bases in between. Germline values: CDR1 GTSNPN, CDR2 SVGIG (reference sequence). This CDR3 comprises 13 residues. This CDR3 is CARDSSGSYEQYF. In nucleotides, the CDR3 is TGTGCCCGGGACAGTAGCGGCTCCTACGAGCAGTACTTC. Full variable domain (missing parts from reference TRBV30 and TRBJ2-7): SQTIHQWPATLVQPVGSPLSLECTVEGTSNPNLYWYRQAAGRGLQLLFYSVGIGQISSEVPQNLSASRPQDRQFILSSKKLLLSDSGFYLCARDSSGSYEQYFGPGTRLTVT.

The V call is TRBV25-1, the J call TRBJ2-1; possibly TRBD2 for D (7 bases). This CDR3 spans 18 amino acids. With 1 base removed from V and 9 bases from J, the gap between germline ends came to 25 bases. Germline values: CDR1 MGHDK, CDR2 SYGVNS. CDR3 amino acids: CASSELRGSRGAGVEQFF. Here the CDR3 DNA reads TGTGCCAGCAGTGAATTGAGGGGTAGCCGGGGGGCGGGGGTTGAGCAGTTCTTC.